This is a list of T cell receptor beta chains from one sample in a study of CD8+ T cells in alopecia areata. Produced via immunoSEQ multiplex PCR; TCRdb's table is partial and in-frame only. The data hold some 190,000 clones, with around 60% observed a single time. The material was CD4+ T cells sorted from blood, obtained at week 4, from a patient treated with tofacitinib. These receptors all come from a human donor with alopecia areata. CDR3s include the opening cysteine and the closing phenylalanine or tryptophan. The D gene is left open where the match is weak. Size tells how often a clone was seen (once, few, many) or the class of an expanded clone, and some rows leave it out.

>TRBJ1-1|-|-|TRBV25-1
TGTGCCAGCAGTGCCCAGGAGCAGATGAACACTGAAGCTTTCTTT
CASSAQEQMNTEAFF
>TRBJ1-1|-|-|TRBV30
TGTGCCTCTCGGGGGAACACTGAAGCTTTCTTT
CASRGNTEAFF
>TRBJ2-5|few|-|TRBV7-2
TGTGCCAGCAGCATGGGACCGACCCTTGAAGAGACCCAGTACTTC
CASSMGPTLEETQYF
>TRBJ2-5|-|TRBD2|TRBV7-2
TGTGCCAGCAGCTCCTGGACTAGCGGGGAGCAAGAGACCCAGTACTTC
CASSSWTSGEQETQYF
>TRBJ2-3|-|-|TRBV7-3
TGTGCCAGCAGCTTCGCACCCGGGGATACGCAGTATTTT
CASSFAPGDTQYF
>TRBJ1-2|-|-|TRBV4-2
TGTGCCAGCAGCCCGGAGGAGGGGTACTATGGCTACACCTTC
CASSPEEGYYGYTF
>TRBJ2-1|few|-|TRBV5-1
TGCGCCAGCAGCTTGGACGGGAGCTCCTACAATGAGCAGTTCTTC
CASSLDGSSYNEQFF
>TRBJ2-7|few|-|TRBV2
TGTGCCAGCAAACCCGTCAGGGGCCCCCAGACCTACGAGCAGTACTTC
CASKPVRGPQTYEQYF
>TRBJ2-3|few|-|TRBV2
TGTGCCAGCAACTATCTGGGCACAGATACGCAGTATTTT
CASNYLGTDTQYF
>TRBJ2-7|-|-|TRBV5-1
TGCGCCAGCAGCTCTTTGGGGTCCCCTGGCGAGCAGTACTTC
CASSSLGSPGEQYF
>TRBJ2-4|few|-|TRBV4-3
TGCGCCAGCAGCCAAGGAGTGGGAATTGGCATTCAGTACTTC
CASSQGVGIGIQYF
>TRBJ2-7|-|-|TRBV29-1
TGCAGCGTGACAGTGCTAAGGGGGTACGAGCAGTACTTC
CSVTVLRGYEQYF
>TRBJ2-1|-|TRBD2|TRBV29-1
TGCAGCGTCGCGGGACTAGCGGATTACAATGAGCAGTTCTTC
CSVAGLADYNEQFF
>TRBJ2-1|few|-|TRBV29-1
TGCAGCGTTGTGGATAGCTCCTACAATGAGCAGTTCTTC
CSVVDSSYNEQFF
>TRBJ2-1|-|-|TRBV30
TGTGCCTGTCTCGGACAGTGGGGGGCGAATGAGCAGTTCTTC
CACLGQWGANEQFF
>TRBJ2-1|once|TRBD2|TRBV5-1
TGCGCCAGCAGGGGACTAGCGGGGGGCAATGAGCAGTTCTTC
CASRGLAGGNEQFF
>TRBJ2-3|-|-|TRBV29-1
TGCAGCGTTGGGCAAGGGGGAGATACGCAGTATTTT
CSVGQGGDTQYF
>TRBJ1-1|-|-|TRBV30
TGTGCCTGGAGTCCTCGGGGCGCTGACACTGAAGCTTTCTTT
CAWSPRGADTEAFF